What follows are 20 T cell receptor beta chains derived from one specimen sequenced in a study of PD-L1 blockade in urothelial cancer (dated by TCRdb to about 2017). In the paper's terms, the time point label means: peripheral blood 6 weeks after treatment start. Library preparation was by the immunoSEQ multiplex PCR assay. Imported from immuneACCESS, the table was reduced by TCRdb to in-frame sequences with V and J called. These copies leave out some clones; in studies compared against another copy, an unresolved V gene accounts for under half, and the cause of the remainder is not known. The sample profile shows approximately 79,000 clones; approximately 90% of them were found once. More than 0.85% of the sample is taken by the ten largest. Source: PBMCs, taken around atezolizumab (anti-PD-L1) treatment. The receptor source for this set is a woman aged 80 or over with urothelial cancer.

The genes are TRBV29-1 and TRBJ2-5; D not certain. Trimming stripped 4 bases from V and 9 bases from J, with 3 bases between. The CDR3 extends over 8 amino acids. The germline gives CDR1 SQVTM, CDR2 ANQGSEA. The CDR3 loop reads CSVGPQYF. The CDR3 nucleotides are TGCAGCGTTGGGCCCCAGTACTTC.

V usage is TRBV5-4 and J usage is TRBJ2-3, with 12 bases identical to TRBD1. The CDR3 extends over 15 amino acids. Germline V gene data show CDR1 as SGHNT and CDR2 as YYREEE (reference sequence). J lost 4 bases, V lost 1 base, and 1 base had no gene match. CDR3 sequence reads: CASSLRDRGPDTQYF. In nucleotides, the CDR3 is TGTGCCAGCAGCTTGAGGGACAGGGGGCCAGATACGCAGTATTTT.

V gene TRBV19 combines with J gene TRBJ1-4; 8 positions agree with TRBD1. Germline loops: CDR1 LNHDA, CDR2 SQIVND (reference sequence). J lost 0 bases, V lost 5 bases, and 2 bases had no gene match. CDR3 length equals 15 residues. The CDR3 loop is CASSRQGSTNEKLFF. DNA for the CDR3: TGTGCCAGTAGTCGACAGGGGTCAACTAATGAAAAACTGTTTTTT.

The V call is TRBV10-3, the J call TRBJ2-2; 11 bases line up with TRBD2. The V segment lost 10 bases and the J segment 0 bases; nucleotides outside the gene matches: 4. The CDR3 totals 15 residues. Germline CDR1 and CDR2: ENHRY and SYGVKD. CDR3 in DNA: TGTGCCACCTTGACTAGCGGGACGAACACCGGGGAGCTGTTTTTT. Its protein is CATLTSGTNTGELFF.

The genes are TRBV10-1 and TRBJ2-1; TRBD2 is a possible D gene (5 bases). Germline loops: CDR1 WNHNN, CDR2 SYGVQD (reference sequence). This CDR3 comprises 11 residues. V was trimmed by 4 bases and J by 9 bases, leaving 7 bases between them. The CDR3 here is CASSGGIEQFF. In DNA form, the CDR3 reads TGCGCCAGCAGTGGAGGGATTGAGCAGTTCTTC.

The chain couples TRBV29-1 to TRBJ1-2; the match to TRBD1 covers 8 bases. The ends lost 5 bases at V and 8 bases at J; junction bases unmatched: 16. The CDR3 contains 15 residues. Per the germline V gene, CDR1 is SQVTM and CDR2 is ANQGSEA. DNA of the CDR3: TGCAGCGTTCCGGGCAGGGGGCATGGAGGGGGCGGCTACACCTTC. Residues: CSVPGRGHGGGGYTF.

The chain has TRBV19 and TRBJ2-7, with a possible D match to TRBD2 (7 bases). CDR1 is LNHDA, CDR2 SQIVND, per germline (reference sequence). The CDR3 spans 16 residues. V lost 6 bases and J 2 bases, leaving 20 bases between the germline ends. CDR3 DNA: TGTGCCAGTAGCATGACCCGGTCGCGGGGGCCCTACGAGCAGTACTTC. Translated: CASSMTRSRGPYEQYF.

The CDR3 DNA reads TGTGCCAGCAGTGGAGGGACCTACAACACCATATATTTT. Amino acids: CASSGGTYNTIYF. The chain is built from TRBV27 and TRBJ1-3; possibly TRBD1 for D (5 bases). The CDR3 length is 13 residues. Trimming shortened V by 5 bases and J by 7 bases, and 12 bases separated the two germline ends. Germline V gene data show CDR1 as MNHEY and CDR2 as SMNVEV (reference sequence).

The chain carries TRBV19 and TRBJ1-1; maybe TRBD1 (6 bases). Germline assignment: CDR1 LNHDA and CDR2 SQIVND (reference sequence). V lost 5 bases to trimming and J lost 1 base, with 26 bases between them. This CDR3 has 19 residues. This CDR3 reads CASSAQGRGIGGGNTEAFF. As DNA, the CDR3 is TGTGCCAGTAGTGCACAGGGTCGGGGAATTGGAGGAGGGAACACTGAAGCTTTCTTT.

V gene TRBV30 combines with J gene TRBJ2-3; TRBD2 matches 10 bases. The CDR3 totals 18 residues. Trimming removed 0 bases from V and 6 bases from J; junction bases left unmatched: 15. From germline, CDR1 is GTSNPN and CDR2 SVGIG (reference sequence). CDR3 sequence (DNA): TGTGCCTGGAGTGTACGAATGTCCAAAGCGGGAGGGGGTGATACGCAGTATTTT. Protein: CAWSVRMSKAGGGDTQYF.

The chain combines TRBV6-5 with TRBJ2-1; TRBD2 agrees at 10 bases. CDR3 length: 14 residues. Per the germline V gene, CDR1 is MNHEY and CDR2 is SVGAGI. In DNA, the CDR3 is TGTGCAACAAGGCCTAGCGGGAGTTATAATGAGCAGTTCTTC. Amino acid sequence: CATRPSGSYNEQFF.

The chain carries TRBV2 and TRBJ2-1, with TRBD2 identical over 8 bases. Trimming cost V 4 bases and J 8 bases; bases outside gene matches: 10. This CDR3 region has 15 residues. Germline V gives CDR1 SNHLY, CDR2 FYNNEI. The chain's CDR3 is CASSVKSGSGDEQFF. CDR3 coding DNA: TGTGCCAGCAGTGTTAAAAGCGGGAGCGGAGATGAGCAGTTCTTC.

The gene calls are TRBV27 and TRBJ1-1; 7 bases agree with TRBD1. The CDR3 sequence is 16 residues long. Per the germline V gene, CDR1 is MNHEY and CDR2 is SMNVEV (reference sequence). With 5 bases clipped from V and 3 bases from J, the junction kept 12 bases outside the gene matches. The CDR3: CASSATPTGWDTEAFF. CDR3 coding DNA: TGTGCCAGCAGTGCAACGCCGACAGGGTGGGACACTGAAGCTTTCTTT.

The CDR3 loop is CASREGLDYEQYF. For the CDR3, the DNA is TGTGCCAGCAGGGAGGGCCTGGACTACGAGCAGTACTTC. The rearrangement links TRBV6-5 to TRBJ2-7; maybe TRBD2 (6 bases). The CDR3 consists of 13 residues. In germline, CDR1 is MNHEY, CDR2 SVGAGI. V lost 6 bases, J lost 3 bases, and 12 bases lay in between.

This chain connects TRBV19 to TRBJ1-5; D call uncertain. This CDR3 has 12 amino acids. Looked up from germline, CDR1 is LNHDA and CDR2 is SQIVND (reference sequence). Between the trimmed V and J ends, which lost 5 bases and 9 bases, there was a span of 11 bases. CDR3 residues: CASSYLAGPQHF. CDR3 nucleotides: TGTGCCAGTAGTTACCTCGCGGGGCCCCAGCATTTT.

This chain links TRBV30 with TRBJ2-1; 12 positions agree with TRBD2. From germline, CDR1 is GTSNPN and CDR2 SVGIG (reference sequence). There are 16 residues in the CDR3. V shed 1 base and J 8 bases; nucleotides not matched to a gene: 9. In DNA form, the CDR3 reads TGTGCCTGGAGTGACTCCGGGACTAGCGGGTGGTATGAGCAGTTCTTC. Its protein is CAWSDSGTSGWYEQFF. Filled out from reference TRBV30 and TRBJ2-1, the complete variable domain reads SQTIHQWPATLVQPVGSPLSLECTVEGTSNPNLYWYRQAAGRGLQLLFYSVGIGQISSEVPQNLSASRPQDRQFILSSKKLLLSDSGFYLCAWSDSGTSGWYEQFFGPGTRLTVL.

The V gene is TRBV2, the J gene TRBJ1-5, with TRBD1 as a possible D gene (5 bases). Germline V gene data show CDR1 as SNHLY and CDR2 as FYNNEI. The CDR3 contains 14 residues. In DNA, the CDR3 is TGTGCTACGTCTCGCGACAGCAAAAATCAGCCCCAGCATTTT. As protein: CATSRDSKNQPQHF.

The chain joins TRBV11-2 to TRBJ1-1, with 7 bases identical to TRBD1. This CDR3 has 14 residues. Germline-derived CDR1 and CDR2 are SGHAT and FQNNGV. With V trimmed by 5 bases and J by 5 bases, 8 bases remained unmatched. CDR3 amino acids: CASSPRQGLTEAFF. CDR3 bases: TGTGCCAGCAGCCCCCGACAGGGTTTGACTGAAGCTTTCTTT.

The V and J genes are TRBV7-2 and TRBJ2-1; the match to TRBD2 covers 8 bases. With 6 bases clipped from V and 0 bases from J, the junction kept 16 bases outside the gene matches. This CDR3 is 19 amino acids long. Per germline, CDR1 SGHTA and CDR2 FQGNSA. CDR3 sequence reads: CASRSIYAGGGHSYNEQFF. The CDR3 DNA is TGTGCCAGCAGAAGCATATACGCGGGGGGAGGTCACTCCTACAATGAGCAGTTCTTC.

The chain links TRBV30 to TRBJ2-7, with TRBD1 matching 9 bases. After removal of 4 bases from V and 8 bases from J, the junction contained 15 bases not matched to a gene. The CDR3 runs 15 residues. Germline V gene data show CDR1 as GTSNPN and CDR2 as SVGIG (reference sequence). CDR3 sequence reads: CAWTPGTGRKRKQYF. CDR3 in DNA: TGTGCCTGGACCCCGGGGACAGGGCGTAAACGTAAGCAGTACTTC. The whole variable domain, remainder taken from reference TRBV30 and TRBJ2-7, is SQTIHQWPATLVQPVGSPLSLECTVEGTSNPNLYWYRQAAGRGLQLLFYSVGIGQISSEVPQNLSASRPQDRQFILSSKKLLLSDSGFYLCAWTPGTGRKRKQYFGPGTRLTVT.